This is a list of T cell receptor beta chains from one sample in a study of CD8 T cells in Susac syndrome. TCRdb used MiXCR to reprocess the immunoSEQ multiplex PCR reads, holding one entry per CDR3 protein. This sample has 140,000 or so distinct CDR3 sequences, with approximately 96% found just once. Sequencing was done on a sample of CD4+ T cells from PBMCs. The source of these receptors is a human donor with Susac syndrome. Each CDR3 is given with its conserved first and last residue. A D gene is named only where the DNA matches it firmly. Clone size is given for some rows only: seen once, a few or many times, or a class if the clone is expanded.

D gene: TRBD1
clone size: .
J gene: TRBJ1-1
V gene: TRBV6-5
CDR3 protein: CASSYSGQGEAFF
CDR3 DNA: TGTGCCAGCAGTTACTCCGGACAGGGAGAAGCTTTCTTT

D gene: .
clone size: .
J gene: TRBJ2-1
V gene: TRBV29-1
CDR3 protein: CSALSGHHNEQFF
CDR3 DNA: TGCAGCGCCCTGTCAGGGCACCACAATGAGCAGTTCTTC

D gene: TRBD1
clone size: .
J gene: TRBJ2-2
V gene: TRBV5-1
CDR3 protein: CASSLEGADTGELFF
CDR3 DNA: TGCGCCAGCAGCTTGGAGGGGGCTGACACCGGGGAGCTGTTTTTT

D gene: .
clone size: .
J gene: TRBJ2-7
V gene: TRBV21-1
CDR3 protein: CARRPPYEQYF
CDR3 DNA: TGTGCCCGGCGCCCTCCCTACGAGCAGTACTTC

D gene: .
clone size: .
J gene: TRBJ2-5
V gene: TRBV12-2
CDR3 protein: CASRPQSPLVRETQYF
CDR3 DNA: TGTGCAAGTCGCCCGCAGTCCCCACTAGTTCGAGAGACCCAGTACTTC

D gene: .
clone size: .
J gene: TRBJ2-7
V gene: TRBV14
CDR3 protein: CASSRTTGGSYEQYF
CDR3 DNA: TGTGCCAGCAGCCGGACGACAGGTGGCTCCTACGAGCAGTACTTC

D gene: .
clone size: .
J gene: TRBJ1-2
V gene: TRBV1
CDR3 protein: CTSSHDTSEKKNYGYTF
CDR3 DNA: TGCACCAGCAGCCACGACACGTCAGAAAAGAAAAACTATGGCTACACCTTC

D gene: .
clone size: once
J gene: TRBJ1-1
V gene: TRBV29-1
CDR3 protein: CSVRAEEAFF
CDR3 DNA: TGCAGCGTCCGGGCGGAAGAAGCTTTCTTT

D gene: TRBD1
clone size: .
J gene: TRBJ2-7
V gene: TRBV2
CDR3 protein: CASSGTGETYEQYF
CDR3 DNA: TGTGCCAGCAGTGGAACAGGGGAGACCTACGAGCAGTACTTC

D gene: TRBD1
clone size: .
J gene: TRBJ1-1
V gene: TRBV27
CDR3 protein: CASRRQGVVEAFF
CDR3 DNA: TGTGCCAGCAGAAGACAGGGCGTGGTTGAAGCTTTCTTT

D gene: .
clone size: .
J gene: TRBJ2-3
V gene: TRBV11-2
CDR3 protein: CASSPQTMDTQYF
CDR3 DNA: TGTGCCAGCAGCCCCCAGACGATGGATACGCAGTATTTT

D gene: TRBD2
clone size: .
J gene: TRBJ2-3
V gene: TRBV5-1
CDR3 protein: CASSLGGRTTDTQYF
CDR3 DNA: TGCGCCAGCAGCTTGGGCGGGAGAACAACAGATACGCAGTATTTT

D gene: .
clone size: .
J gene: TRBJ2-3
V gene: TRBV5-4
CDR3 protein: CASSLRTSRQYF
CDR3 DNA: TGTGCCAGCAGTTTGAGGACTTCTCGTCAGTATTTT

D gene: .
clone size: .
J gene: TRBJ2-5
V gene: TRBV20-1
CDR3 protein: CSASLNRETQYF
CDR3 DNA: TGCAGTGCTAGTCTTAACCGGGAGACCCAGTACTTC

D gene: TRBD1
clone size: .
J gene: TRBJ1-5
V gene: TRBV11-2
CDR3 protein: CASSLGQRQPQHF
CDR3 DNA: TGTGCCAGCAGTTTGGGACAGCGTCAGCCCCAGCATTTT

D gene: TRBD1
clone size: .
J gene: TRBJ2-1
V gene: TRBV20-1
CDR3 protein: CSARRTGGNNEQFF
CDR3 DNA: TGCAGTGCTAGACGGACAGGGGGGAACAATGAGCAGTTCTTC

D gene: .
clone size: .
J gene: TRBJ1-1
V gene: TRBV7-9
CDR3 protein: CASSSTDGTEAFF
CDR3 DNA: TGTGCCAGCAGCTCGACGGACGGGACTGAAGCTTTCTTT

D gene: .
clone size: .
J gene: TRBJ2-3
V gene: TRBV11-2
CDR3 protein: CASSLVPTTDTQYF
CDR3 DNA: TGTGCCAGCAGCTTAGTACCAACCACAGATACGCAGTATTTT

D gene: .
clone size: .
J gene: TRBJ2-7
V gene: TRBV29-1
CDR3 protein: CSVEGGRDYEQYF
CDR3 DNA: TGCAGCGTTGAGGGGGGCAGGGACTACGAGCAGTACTTC

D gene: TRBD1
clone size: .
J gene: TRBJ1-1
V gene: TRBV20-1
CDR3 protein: CSAQQGAISEAFF
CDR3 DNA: TGCAGTGCCCAGCAGGGGGCCATCTCTGAAGCTTTCTTT

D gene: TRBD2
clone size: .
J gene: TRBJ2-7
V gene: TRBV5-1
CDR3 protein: CASRPIAGTYEQYF
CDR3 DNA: TGCGCCAGCAGACCGATAGCGGGGACTTACGAGCAGTACTTC

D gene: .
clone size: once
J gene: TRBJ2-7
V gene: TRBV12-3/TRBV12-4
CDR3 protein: CASSFQGGTSEQYF
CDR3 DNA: TGTGCCAGCAGTTTCCAAGGGGGGACCTCGGAGCAGTACTTC

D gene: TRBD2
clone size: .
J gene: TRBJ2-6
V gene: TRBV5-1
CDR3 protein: CASSHFAPSGSSGANVLTF
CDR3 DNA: TGCGCCAGCAGTCATTTCGCTCCTAGCGGGAGCTCAGGGGCCAACGTCCTGACTTTC

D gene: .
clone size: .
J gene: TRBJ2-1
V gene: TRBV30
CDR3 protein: CAWMGLWTANEQFF
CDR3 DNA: TGTGCCTGGATGGGACTTTGGACGGCGAATGAGCAGTTCTTC

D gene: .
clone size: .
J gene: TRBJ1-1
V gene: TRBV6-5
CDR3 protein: CASSRGGGMNTEAFF
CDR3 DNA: TGTGCCAGCAGTCGGGGAGGGGGAATGAACACTGAAGCTTTCTTT

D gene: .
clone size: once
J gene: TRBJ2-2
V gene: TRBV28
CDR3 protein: CASNLQGTGELFF
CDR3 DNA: TGTGCCAGCAACCTCCAGGGGACCGGGGAGCTGTTTTTT

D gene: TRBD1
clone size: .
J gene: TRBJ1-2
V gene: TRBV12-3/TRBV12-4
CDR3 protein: CASSLARTGRQYTF
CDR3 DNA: TGTGCCAGCAGTTTAGCGCGGACAGGGAGGCAATACACCTTC

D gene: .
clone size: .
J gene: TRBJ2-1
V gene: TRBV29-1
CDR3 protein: CSVAPFGPNEQFF
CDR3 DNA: TGCAGCGTTGCACCCTTCGGCCCCAATGAGCAGTTCTTC

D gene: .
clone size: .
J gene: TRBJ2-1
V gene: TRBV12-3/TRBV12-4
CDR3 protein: CASTLRAGHEQFF
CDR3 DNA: TGTGCCAGCACCCTTAGGGCCGGACATGAGCAGTTCTTC

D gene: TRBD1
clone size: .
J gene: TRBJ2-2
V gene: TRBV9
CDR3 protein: CASSVAHRGTGELFF
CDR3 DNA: TGTGCCAGCAGCGTAGCTCACAGGGGAACCGGGGAGCTGTTTTTT

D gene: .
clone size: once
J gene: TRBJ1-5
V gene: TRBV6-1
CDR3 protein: CASRRTGGYSNQPQHF
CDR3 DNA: TGTGCCAGCAGAAGGACGGGGGGTTATAGCAATCAGCCCCAGCATTTT

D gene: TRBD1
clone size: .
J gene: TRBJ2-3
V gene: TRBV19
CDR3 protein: CASSPRGQGAQYF
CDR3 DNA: TGTGCCAGTAGTCCCCGGGGACAGGGGGCGCAGTATTTT

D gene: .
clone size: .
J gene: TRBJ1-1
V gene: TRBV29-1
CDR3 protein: CSVGSPANTEAFF
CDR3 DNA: TGCAGCGTTGGTAGCCCGGCTAACACTGAAGCTTTCTTT

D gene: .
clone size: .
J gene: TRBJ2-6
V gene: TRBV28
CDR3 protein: CASSSLWSSGANVLTF
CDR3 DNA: TGTGCCAGCAGTTCACTGTGGTCCTCTGGGGCCAACGTCCTGACTTTC

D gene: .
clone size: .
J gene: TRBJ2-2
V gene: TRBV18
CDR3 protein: CASSPWGSDNTGELFF
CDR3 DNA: TGTGCCAGCTCACCATGGGGGAGCGACAACACCGGGGAGCTGTTTTTT

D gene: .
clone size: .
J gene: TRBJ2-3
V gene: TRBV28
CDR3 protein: CASSDTGPSTDTQYF
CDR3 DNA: TGTGCCAGCAGTGACACAGGGCCAAGCACAGATACGCAGTATTTT

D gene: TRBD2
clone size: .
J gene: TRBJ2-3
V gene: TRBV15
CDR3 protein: CATSRVQRGSTDTQYF
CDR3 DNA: TGTGCCACCAGCAGAGTCCAGCGGGGTAGCACAGATACGCAGTATTTT

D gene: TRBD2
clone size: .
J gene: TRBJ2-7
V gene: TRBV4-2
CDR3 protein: CASSQVFRGGSHEQYF
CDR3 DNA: TGTGCCAGCAGCCAAGTCTTTCGGGGGGGCAGCCACGAGCAGTACTTC

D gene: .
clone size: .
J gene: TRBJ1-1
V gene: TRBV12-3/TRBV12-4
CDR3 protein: CASSQQRVTEAFF
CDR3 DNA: TGTGCCAGCAGCCAACAGCGAGTCACTGAAGCTTTCTTT

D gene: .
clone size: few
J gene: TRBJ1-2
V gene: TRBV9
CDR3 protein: CASSVGDYGYTF
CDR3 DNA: TGTGCCAGCAGCGTAGGAGACTATGGCTACACCTTC

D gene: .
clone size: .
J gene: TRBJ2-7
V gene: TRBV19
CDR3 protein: CASSRGVYSYEQYF
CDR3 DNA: TGTGCCAGTAGTAGGGGGGTCTACTCCTACGAGCAGTACTTC

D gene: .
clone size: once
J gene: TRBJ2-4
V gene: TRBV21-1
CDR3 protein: CASSNDSHKNIQYF
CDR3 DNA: TGTGCCAGCAGCAATGACAGTCACAAAAACATTCAGTACTTC

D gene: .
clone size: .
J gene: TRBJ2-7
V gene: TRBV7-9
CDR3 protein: CASSLANLPAQAPYEQYF
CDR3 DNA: TGTGCCAGCAGCTTAGCCAACCTACCCGCCCAGGCTCCCTACGAGCAGTACTTC

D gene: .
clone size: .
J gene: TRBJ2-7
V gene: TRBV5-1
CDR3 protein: CASSLDPPLSYEQYF
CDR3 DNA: TGCGCCAGCAGCTTGGACCCCCCACTCTCCTACGAGCAGTACTTC

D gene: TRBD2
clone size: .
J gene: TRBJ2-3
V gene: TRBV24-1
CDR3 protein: CATSDPTFPSGSMTDTQYF
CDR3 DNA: TGTGCCACCAGTGATCCGACCTTTCCTAGCGGGAGCATGACAGATACGCAGTATTTT

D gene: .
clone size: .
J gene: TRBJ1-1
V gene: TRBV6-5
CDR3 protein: CASSPHFGDTEAFF
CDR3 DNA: TGTGCCAGCAGCCCACATTTTGGGGACACTGAAGCTTTCTTT

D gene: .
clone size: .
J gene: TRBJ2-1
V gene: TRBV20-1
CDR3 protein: CSARDPQWGANEQFF
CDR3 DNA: TGCAGTGCTAGAGACCCCCAATGGGGGGCCAATGAGCAGTTCTTC

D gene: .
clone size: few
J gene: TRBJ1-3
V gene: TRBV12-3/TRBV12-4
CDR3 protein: CASSLGPSGNTIYF
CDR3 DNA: TGTGCCAGCAGTTTGGGCCCCTCTGGAAACACCATATATTTT

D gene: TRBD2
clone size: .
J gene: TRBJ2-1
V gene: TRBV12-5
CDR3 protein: CASGLGLAYHEQFF
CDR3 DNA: TGTGCTAGTGGTTTGGGACTAGCCTACCATGAGCAGTTCTTC

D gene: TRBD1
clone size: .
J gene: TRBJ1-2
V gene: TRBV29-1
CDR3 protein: CSGGQDYGYTF
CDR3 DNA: TGCAGCGGGGGACAGGACTATGGCTACACCTTC

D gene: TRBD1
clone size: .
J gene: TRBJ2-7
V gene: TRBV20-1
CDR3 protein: CSASLGQGTYEQYF
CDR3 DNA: TGCAGTGCTAGTTTGGGACAGGGGACTTACGAGCAGTACTTC

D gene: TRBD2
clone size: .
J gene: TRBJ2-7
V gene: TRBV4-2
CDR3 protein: CASSSRGVYEQYF
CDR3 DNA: TGTGCCAGCAGCTCCCGGGGGGTCTACGAGCAGTACTTC

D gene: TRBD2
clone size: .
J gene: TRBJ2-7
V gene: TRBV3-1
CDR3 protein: CASSRLAGVSSYEQYF
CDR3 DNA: TGTGCCAGCAGCAGACTAGCGGGAGTTTCCTCCTACGAGCAGTACTTC